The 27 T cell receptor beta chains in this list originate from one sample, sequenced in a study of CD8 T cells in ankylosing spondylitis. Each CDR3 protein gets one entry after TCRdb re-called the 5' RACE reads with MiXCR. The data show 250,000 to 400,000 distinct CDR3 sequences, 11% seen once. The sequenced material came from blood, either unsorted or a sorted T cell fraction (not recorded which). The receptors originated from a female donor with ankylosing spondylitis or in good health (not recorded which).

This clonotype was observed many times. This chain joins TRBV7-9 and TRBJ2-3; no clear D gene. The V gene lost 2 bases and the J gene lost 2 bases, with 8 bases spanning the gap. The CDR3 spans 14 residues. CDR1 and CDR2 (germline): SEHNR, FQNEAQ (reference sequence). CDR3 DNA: TGTGCCAGCAGCTTATCAGGTACCACAGATACGCAGTATTTT. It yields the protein CASSLSGTTDTQYF.

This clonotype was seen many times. CDR3 region: CASSFRDASSSGELFF. CDR3 in DNA: TGCGCCAGCAGCTTCCGGGACGCCTCATCCTCCGGGGAGCTGTTTTTT. The chain combines TRBV5-1 with TRBJ2-2, with D perhaps given as TRBD1 or TRBD2 (5 bases each). Trimming took off 2 bases at V and 6 bases at J, with 17 bases between the two ends. Germline V gene sequence: CDR1 SGHRS, CDR2 YFSETQ. The CDR3 covers 16 residues.

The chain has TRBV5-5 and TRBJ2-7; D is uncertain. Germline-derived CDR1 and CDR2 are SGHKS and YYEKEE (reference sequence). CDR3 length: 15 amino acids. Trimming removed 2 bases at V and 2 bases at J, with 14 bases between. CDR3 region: CASSFRSVGPYEQYF. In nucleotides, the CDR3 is TGTGCCAGCAGCTTTAGATCGGTTGGACCCTACGAGCAGTACTTC.

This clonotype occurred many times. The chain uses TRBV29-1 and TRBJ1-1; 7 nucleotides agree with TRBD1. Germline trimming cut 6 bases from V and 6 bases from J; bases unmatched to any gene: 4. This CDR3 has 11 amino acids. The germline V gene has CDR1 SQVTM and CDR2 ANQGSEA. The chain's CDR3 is CSVGQVSEAFF. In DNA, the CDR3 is TGCAGCGTCGGACAGGTTTCTGAAGCTTTCTTT.

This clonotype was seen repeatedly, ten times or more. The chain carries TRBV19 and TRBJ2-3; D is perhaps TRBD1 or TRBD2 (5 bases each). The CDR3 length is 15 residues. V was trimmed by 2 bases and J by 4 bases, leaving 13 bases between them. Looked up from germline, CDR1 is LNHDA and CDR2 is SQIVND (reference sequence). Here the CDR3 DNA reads TGTGCCAGTAGTATATCCGGGACCAACCCAGATACGCAGTATTTT. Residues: CASSISGTNPDTQYF. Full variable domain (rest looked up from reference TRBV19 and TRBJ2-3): DGGITQSPKYLFRKEGQNVTLSCEQNLNHDAMYWYRQDPGQGLRLIYYSQIVNDFQKGDIAEGYSVSREKKESFPLTVTSAQKNPTAFYLCASSISGTNPDTQYFGPGTRLTVL.

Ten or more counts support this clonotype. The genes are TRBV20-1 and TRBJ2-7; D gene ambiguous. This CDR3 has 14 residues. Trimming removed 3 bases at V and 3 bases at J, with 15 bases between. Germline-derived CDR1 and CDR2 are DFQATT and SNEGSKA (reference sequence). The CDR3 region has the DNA TGCAGTGCTAGGGCCCTCGGACCAGGCTACGAGCAGTACTTC. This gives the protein CSARALGPGYEQYF.

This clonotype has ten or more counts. Here the CDR3 DNA reads TGCGCCAGCAGCCCCGGGACAGGGTCAGAGACCCAGTACTTC. It encodes CASSPGTGSETQYF. The rearrangement links TRBV5-1 to TRBJ2-5; 9 positions match TRBD1. This CDR3 has 14 amino acids. The ends lost 4 bases at V and 4 bases at J; junction bases unmatched: 5. Germline CDR1 SGHRS, CDR2 YFSETQ.

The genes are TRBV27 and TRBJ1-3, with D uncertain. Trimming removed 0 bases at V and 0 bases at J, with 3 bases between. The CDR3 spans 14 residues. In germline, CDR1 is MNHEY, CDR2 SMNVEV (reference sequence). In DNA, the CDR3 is TGTGCCAGCAGTTTATCCCACTCTGGAAACACCATATATTTT. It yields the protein CASSLSHSGNTIYF.

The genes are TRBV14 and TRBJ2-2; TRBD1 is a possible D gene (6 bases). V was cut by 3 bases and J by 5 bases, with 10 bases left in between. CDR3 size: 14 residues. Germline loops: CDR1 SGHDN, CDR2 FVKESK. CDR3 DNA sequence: TGTGCCAGCAGCCATCGCAGGGGTACCGGGGAGCTGTTTTTT. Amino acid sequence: CASSHRRGTGELFF.

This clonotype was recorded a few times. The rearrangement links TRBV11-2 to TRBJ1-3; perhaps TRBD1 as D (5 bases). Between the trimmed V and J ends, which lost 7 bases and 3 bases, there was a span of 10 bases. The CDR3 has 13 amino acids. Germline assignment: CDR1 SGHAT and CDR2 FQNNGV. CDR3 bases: TGTGCCAGCAAGGACAAACTTGGAAACACCATATATTTT. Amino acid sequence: CASKDKLGNTIYF.

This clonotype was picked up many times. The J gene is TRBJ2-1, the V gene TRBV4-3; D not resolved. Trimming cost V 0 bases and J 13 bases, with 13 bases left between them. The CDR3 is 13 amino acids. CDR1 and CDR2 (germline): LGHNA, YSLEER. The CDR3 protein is CASSQDIGDPQFF. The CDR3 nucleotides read TGCGCCAGCAGCCAAGATATTGGAGACCCCCAGTTCTTC.

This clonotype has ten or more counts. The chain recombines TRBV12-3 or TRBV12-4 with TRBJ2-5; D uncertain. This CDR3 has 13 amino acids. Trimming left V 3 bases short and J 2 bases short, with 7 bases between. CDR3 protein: CASSFNSQETQYF. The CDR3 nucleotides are TGTGCCAGCAGTTTCAACTCGCAAGAGACCCAGTACTTC.

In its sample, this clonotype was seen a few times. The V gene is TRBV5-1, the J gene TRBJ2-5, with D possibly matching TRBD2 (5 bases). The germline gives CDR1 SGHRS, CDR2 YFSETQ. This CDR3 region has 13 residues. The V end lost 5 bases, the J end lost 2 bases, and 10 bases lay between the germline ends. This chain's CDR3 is CASSFPGQETQYF. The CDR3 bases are TGCGCCAGCAGTTTTCCGGGGCAAGAGACCCAGTACTTC.

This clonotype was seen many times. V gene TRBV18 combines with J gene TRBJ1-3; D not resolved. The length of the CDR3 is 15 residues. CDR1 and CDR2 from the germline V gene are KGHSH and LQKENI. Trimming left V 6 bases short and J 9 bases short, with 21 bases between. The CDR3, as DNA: TGTGCCAGCTCCTCCGGACCCGACGCCAGACGCACCATATATTTT. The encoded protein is CASSSGPDARRTIYF.

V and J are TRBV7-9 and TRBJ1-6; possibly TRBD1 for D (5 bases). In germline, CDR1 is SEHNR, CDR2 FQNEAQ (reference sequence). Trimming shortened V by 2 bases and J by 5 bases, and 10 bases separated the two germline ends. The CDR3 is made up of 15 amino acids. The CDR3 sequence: CASSLPGQDNSPLHF. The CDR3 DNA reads TGTGCCAGCAGCTTACCGGGGCAGGATAATTCACCCCTCCACTTT.

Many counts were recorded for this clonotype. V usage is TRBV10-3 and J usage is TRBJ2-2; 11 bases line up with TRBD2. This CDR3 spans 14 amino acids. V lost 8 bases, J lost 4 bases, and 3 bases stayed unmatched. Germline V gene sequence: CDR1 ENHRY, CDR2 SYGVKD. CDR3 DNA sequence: TGTGCCATCTCAGGACTAGCGGGCACCGGGGAGCTGTTTTTT. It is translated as CAISGLAGTGELFF.

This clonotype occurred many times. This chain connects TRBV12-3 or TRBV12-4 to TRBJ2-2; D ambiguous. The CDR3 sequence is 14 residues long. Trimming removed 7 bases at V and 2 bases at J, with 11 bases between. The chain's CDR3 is CASTKTVNTGELFF. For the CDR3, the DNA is TGTGCCAGCACCAAAACAGTAAACACCGGGGAGCTGTTTTTT.

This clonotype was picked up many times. The CDR3: CASSIGWGELFF. The CDR3 region has the DNA TGTGCCAGCAGCATAGGATGGGGGGAGCTGTTTTTT. The chain recombines TRBV5-6 with TRBJ2-2; D not certain. The length of the CDR3 is 12 residues. CDR1 and CDR2 from the germline V gene are SGHDT and YYEEEE. V was shortened by 4 bases and J by 8 bases, with 9 bases between the two germline ends. The full variable domain, its missing parts supplied by reference TRBV5-6 and TRBJ2-2, is DAGVTQSPTHLIKTRGQQVTLRCSPKSGHDTVSWYQQALGQGPQFIFQYYEEEERQRGNFPDRFSGHQFPNYSSELNVNALLLGDSALYLCASSIGWGELFFGEGSRLTVL.

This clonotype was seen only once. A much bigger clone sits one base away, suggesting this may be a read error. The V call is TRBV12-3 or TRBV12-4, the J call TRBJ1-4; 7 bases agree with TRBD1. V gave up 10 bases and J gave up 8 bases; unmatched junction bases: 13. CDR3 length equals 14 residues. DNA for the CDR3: TGTGCCATCAGCGCGACAGGGCCTGGGGAAAAACTGTTTTTT. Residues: CAISATGPGEKLFF.

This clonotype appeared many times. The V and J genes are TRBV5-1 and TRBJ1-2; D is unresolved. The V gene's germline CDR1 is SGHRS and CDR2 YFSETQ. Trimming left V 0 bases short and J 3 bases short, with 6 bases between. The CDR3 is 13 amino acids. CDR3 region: CASSLEWDYGYTF. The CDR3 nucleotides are TGCGCCAGCAGCTTGGAATGGGACTATGGCTACACCTTC.

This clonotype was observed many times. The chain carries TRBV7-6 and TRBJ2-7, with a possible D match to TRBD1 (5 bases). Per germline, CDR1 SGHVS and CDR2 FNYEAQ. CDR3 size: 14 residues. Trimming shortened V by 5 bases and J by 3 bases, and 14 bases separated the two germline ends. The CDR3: CASSPGRGSYEQYF. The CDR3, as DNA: TGTGCCAGCAGCCCTGGAAGGGGTAGCTACGAGCAGTACTTC.

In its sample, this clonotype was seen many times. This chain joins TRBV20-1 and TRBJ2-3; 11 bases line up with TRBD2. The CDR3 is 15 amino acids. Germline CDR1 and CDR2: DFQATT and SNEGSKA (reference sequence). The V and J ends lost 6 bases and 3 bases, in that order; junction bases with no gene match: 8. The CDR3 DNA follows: TGCAGTGCAAGAATAGCGGGGGGGCGGACAGATACGCAGTATTTT. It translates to CSARIAGGRTDTQYF.

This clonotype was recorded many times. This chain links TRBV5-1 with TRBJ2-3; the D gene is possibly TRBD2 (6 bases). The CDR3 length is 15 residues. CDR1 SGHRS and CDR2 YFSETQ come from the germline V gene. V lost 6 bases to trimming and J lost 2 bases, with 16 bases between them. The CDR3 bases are TGCGCCAGCACCCCCAGTGGGGGGACCACAGATACGCAGTATTTT. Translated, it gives CASTPSGGTTDTQYF.

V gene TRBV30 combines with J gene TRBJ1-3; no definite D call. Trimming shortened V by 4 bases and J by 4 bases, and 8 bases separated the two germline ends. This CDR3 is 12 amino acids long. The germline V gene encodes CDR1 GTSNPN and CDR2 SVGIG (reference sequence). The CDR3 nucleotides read TGTGCCTGGAAGAGGGCCGGAAACACCATATATTTT. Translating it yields CAWKRAGNTIYF.

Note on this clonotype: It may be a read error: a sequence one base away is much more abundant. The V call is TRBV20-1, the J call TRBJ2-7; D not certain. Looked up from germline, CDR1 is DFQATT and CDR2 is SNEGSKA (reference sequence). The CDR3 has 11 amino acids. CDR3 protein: CSAVWRYEQSF. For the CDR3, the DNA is TGCAGTGCTGTTTGGCGGTACGAGCAGTCCTTC.

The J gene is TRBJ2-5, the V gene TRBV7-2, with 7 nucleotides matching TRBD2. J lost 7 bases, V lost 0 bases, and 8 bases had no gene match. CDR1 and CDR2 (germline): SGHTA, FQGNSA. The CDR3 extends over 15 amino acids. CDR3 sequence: CASSLAGGGLRTQYF. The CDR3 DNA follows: TGTGCCAGCAGCTTAGCTGGCGGGGGTCTCCGGACCCAGTACTTC. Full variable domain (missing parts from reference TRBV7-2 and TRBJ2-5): GAGVSQSPSNKVTEKGKDVELRCDPISGHTALYWYRQSLGQGLEFLIYFQGNSAPDKSGLPSDRFSAERTGGSVSTLTIQRTQQEDSAVYLCASSLAGGGLRTQYFGPGTRLLVL.

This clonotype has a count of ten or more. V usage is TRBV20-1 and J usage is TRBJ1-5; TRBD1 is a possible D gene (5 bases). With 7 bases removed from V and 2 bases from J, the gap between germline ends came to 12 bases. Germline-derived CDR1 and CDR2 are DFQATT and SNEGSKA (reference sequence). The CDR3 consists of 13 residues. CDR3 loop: CSVVRGRNQPQHF. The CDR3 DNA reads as TGCAGTGTAGTTAGGGGCCGCAATCAGCCCCAGCATTTT.